This T cell receptor (beta chain) stems from a study of T cells in Graves' hyperthyroidism and ophthalmopathy. This clonotype was counted only a few times. Researchers took RNA transcripts and amplified the TCR beta CDR3 regions from them. Carried out on the TCR CDR3, a first-round RT-PCR used the HTBI primer set. TCRdb independently ran MiXCR on the multiplex PCR reads; one entry per CDR3 protein. The sample holds some 530,000 distinct CDR3 sequences, 20% to 25% seen once. This CDR3 comprises 14 residues. Germline CDR1 and CDR2: WNHNN and SYGVQD (reference sequence). The germline V and J ends were trimmed by 3 bases and 4 bases, with 9 bases remaining between them.

The rearrangement links TRBV10-1 to TRBJ2-2, with D unresolved. The receptor was isolated from a woman between 65 and 79 years old with Graves' ophthalmopathy. The sequencing input was blood. CDR3 sequence reads: CASSELRGTGELFF. The CDR3 DNA is TGCGCCAGCAGTGAACTAAGAGGCACCGGGGAGCTGTTTTTT.